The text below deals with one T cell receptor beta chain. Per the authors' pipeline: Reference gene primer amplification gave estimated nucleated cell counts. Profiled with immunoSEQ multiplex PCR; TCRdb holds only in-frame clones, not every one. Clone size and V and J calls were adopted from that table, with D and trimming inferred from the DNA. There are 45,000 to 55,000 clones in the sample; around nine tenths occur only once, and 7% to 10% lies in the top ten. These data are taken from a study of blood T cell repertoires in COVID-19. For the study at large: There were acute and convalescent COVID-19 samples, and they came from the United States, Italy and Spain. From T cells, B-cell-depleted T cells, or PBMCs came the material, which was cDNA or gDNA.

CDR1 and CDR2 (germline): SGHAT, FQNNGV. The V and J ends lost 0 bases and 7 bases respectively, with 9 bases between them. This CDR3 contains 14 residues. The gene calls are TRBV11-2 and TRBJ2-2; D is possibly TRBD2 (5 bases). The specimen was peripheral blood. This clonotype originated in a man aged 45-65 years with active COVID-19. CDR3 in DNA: TGTGCCAGCAGCTTAGACTTGGGAGTCGGGGAGCTGTTTTTT. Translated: CASSLDLGVGELFF.